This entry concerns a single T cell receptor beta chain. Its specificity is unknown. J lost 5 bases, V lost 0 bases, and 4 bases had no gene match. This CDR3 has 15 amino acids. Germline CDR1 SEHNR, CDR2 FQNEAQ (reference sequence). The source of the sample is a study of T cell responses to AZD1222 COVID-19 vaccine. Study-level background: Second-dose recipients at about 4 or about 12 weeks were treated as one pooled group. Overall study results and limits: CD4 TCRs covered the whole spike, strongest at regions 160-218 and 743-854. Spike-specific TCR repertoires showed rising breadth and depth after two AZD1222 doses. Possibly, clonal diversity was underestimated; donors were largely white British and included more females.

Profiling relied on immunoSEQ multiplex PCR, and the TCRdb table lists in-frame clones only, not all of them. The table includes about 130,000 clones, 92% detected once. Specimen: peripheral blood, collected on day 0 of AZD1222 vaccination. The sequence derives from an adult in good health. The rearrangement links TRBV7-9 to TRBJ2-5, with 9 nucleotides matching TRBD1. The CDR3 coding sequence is TGTGCCAGCAGCTTAGCCACAGGGGGCTTGGAGACCCAGTACTTC. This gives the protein CASSLATGGLETQYF. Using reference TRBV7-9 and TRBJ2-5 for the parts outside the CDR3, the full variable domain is DTGVSQNPRHKITKRGQNVTFRCDPISEHNRLYWYRQTLGQGPEFLTYFQNEAQLEKSRLLSDRFSAERPKGSFSTLEIQRTEQGDSAMYLCASSLATGGLETQYFGPGTRLLVL.